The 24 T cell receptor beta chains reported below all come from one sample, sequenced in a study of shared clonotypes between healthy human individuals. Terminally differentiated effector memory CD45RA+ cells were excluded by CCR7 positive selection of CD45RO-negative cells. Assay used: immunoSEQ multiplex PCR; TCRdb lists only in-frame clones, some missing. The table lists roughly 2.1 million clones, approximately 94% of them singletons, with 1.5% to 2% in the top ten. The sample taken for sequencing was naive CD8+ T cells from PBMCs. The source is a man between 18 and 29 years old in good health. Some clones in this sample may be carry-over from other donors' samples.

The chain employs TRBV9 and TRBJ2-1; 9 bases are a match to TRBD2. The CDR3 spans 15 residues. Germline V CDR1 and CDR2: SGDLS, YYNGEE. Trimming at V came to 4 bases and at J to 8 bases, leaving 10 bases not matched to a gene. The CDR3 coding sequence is TGTGCCAGCAGCATTTTAGCGGGAGTATGGGATGAGCAGTTCTTC. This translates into CASSILAGVWDEQFF.

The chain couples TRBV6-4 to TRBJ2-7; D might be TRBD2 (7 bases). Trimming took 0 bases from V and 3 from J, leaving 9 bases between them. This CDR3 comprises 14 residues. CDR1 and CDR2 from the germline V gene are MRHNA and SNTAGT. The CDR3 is CASSDSGGLYEQYF. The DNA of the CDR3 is TGTGCCAGCAGTGACTCCGGGGGGCTCTACGAGCAGTACTTC.

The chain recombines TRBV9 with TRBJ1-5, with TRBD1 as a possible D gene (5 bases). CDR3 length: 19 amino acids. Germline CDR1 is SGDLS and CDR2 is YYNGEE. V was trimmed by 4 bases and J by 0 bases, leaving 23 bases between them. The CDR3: CASSTRSPGEGISNQPQHF. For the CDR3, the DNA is TGTGCCAGCAGCACAAGATCCCCGGGGGAGGGGATTAGCAATCAGCCCCAGCATTTT.

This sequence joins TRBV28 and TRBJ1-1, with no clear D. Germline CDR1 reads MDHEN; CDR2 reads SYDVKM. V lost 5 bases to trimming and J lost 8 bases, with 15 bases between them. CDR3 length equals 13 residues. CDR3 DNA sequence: TGTGCCAGCAGTCTACGTCACATCCGAGAAGCTTTCTTT. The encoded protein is CASSLRHIREAFF.

CDR3 DNA: TGTGCCAGCAGCGTAGGGGTAGCAGACTCCTCCTACAATGAGCAGTTCTTC. Its protein is CASSVGVADSSYNEQFF. J is TRBJ2-1 and V is TRBV9; unclear D gene. The CDR3 spans 17 residues. In germline, CDR1 is SGDLS, CDR2 YYNGEE. Trimming shortened V by 0 bases and J by 0 bases, and 13 bases separated the two germline ends.

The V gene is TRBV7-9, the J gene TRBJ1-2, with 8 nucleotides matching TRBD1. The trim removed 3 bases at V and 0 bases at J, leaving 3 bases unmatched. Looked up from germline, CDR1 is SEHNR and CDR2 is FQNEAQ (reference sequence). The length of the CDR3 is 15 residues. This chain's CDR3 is CASSFGTGANYGYTF. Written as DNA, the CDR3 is TGTGCCAGCAGCTTCGGGACAGGTGCTAACTATGGCTACACCTTC.

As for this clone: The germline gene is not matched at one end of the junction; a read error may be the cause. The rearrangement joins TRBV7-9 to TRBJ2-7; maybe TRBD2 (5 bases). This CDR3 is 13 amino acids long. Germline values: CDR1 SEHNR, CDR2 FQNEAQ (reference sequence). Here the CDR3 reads CASSLAPRDEQYF. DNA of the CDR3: TGTGCCAGCAGCCTAGCCCCTAGGGACGAGCAGTACTTC.

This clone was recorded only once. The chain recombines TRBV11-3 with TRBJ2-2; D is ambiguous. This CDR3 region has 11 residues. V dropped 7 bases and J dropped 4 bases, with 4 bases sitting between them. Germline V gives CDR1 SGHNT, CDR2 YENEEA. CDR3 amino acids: CASTSTGELFF. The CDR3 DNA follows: TGTGCCAGCACGAGCACCGGGGAGCTGTTTTTT. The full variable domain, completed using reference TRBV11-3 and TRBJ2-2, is EAGVVQSPRYKIIEKKQPVAFWCNPISGHNTLYWYLQNLGQGPELLIRYENEEAVDDSQLPKDRFSAERLKGVDSTLKIQPAELGDSAVYLCASTSTGELFFGEGSRLTVL.

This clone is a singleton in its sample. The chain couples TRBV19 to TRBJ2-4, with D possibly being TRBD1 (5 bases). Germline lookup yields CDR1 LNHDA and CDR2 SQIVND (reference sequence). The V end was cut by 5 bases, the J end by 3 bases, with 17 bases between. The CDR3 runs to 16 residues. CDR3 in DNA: TGTGCCAGTAGTTACACTTATCAGGGTAGCAAAAACATTCAGTACTTC. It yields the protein CASSYTYQGSKNIQYF.

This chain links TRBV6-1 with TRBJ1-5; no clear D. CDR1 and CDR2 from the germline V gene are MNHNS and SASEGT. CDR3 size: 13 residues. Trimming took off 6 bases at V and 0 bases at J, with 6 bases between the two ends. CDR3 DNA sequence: TGTGCCAGCAGACCTTATAGCAATCAGCCCCAGCATTTT. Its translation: CASRPYSNQPQHF.

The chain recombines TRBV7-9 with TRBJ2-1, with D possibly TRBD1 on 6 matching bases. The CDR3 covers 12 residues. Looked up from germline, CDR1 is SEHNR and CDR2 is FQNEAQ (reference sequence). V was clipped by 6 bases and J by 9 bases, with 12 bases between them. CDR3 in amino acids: CASRPLGGEQFF. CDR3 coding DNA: TGTGCCAGCAGGCCCCTAGGGGGTGAGCAGTTCTTC.

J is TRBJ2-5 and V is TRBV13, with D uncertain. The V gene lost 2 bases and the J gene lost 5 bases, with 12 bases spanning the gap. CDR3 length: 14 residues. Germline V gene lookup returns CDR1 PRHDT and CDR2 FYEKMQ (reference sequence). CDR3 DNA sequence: TGTGCCAGCAGCTTACTGTCTCTCTTCGAGACCCAGTACTTC. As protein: CASSLLSLFETQYF.

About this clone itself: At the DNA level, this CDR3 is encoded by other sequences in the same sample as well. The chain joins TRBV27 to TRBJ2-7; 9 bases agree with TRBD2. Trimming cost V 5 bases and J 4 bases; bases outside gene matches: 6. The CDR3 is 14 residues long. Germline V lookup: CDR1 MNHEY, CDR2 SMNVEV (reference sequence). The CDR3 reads CASSPGTSSYEQYF. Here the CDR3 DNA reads TGTGCCAGCAGTCCCGGGACTAGCTCTTACGAGCAGTACTTC.

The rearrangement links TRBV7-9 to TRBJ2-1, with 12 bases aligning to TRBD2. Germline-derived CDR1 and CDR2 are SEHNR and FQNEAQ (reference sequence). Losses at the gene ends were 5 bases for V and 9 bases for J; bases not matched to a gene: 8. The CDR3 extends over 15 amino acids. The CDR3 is CASSGGTSGWVEQFF. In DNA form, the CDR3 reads TGTGCCAGCAGCGGGGGGACTAGCGGGTGGGTTGAGCAGTTCTTC.

CDR3 coding DNA: TGTGCCAGTAGTCTCCGGGACAGGGGGCTGGAAACTGAAGCTTTCTTT. This gives the protein CASSLRDRGLETEAFF. The chain couples TRBV19 to TRBJ1-1, with 12 bases that match TRBD1. The germline V gene encodes CDR1 LNHDA and CDR2 SQIVND (reference sequence). This CDR3 spans 16 amino acids. Germline trimming cut 5 bases from V and 5 bases from J; bases unmatched to any gene: 9.

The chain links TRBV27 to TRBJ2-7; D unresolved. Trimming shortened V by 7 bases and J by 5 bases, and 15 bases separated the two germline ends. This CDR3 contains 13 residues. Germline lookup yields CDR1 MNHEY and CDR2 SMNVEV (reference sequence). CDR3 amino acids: CASTPPSGHEQYF. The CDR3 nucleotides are TGTGCCAGCACCCCTCCAAGTGGGCACGAGCAGTACTTC.

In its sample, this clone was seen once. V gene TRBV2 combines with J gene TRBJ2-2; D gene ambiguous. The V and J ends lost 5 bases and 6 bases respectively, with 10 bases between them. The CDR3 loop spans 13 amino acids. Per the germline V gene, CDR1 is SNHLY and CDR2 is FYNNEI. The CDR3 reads CASSPVRSGELFF. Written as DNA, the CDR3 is TGTGCCAGCAGTCCAGTGCGGTCCGGGGAGCTGTTTTTT.

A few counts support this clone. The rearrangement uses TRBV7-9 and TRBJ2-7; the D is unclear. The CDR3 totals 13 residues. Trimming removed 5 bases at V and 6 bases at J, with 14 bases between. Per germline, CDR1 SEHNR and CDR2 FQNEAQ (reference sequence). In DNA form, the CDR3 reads TGTGCCAGCAGCGCAACGACAAGGGCCGAGCAGTACTTC. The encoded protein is CASSATTRAEQYF.

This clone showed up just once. CDR3 coding DNA: TGCGCCAGCAGCTTGTTGCCTATGGTTCTAGCGGGTACCTACGAGCAGTACTTC. This translates into CASSLLPMVLAGTYEQYF. This sequence joins TRBV5-1 and TRBJ2-7, with 8 bases that match TRBD2. Germline lookup yields CDR1 SGHRS and CDR2 YFSETQ. This CDR3 is built from 18 residues. The ends lost 1 base at V and 2 bases at J; junction bases unmatched: 14.

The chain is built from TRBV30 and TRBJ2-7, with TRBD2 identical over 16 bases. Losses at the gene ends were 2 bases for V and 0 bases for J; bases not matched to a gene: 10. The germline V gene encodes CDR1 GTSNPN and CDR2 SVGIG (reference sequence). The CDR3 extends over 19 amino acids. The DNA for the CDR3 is TGTGCCTGGAGTATAGGGACTAGCGGGAGGGCCTTCTTCTCCTACGAGCAGTACTTC. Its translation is CAWSIGTSGRAFFSYEQYF.

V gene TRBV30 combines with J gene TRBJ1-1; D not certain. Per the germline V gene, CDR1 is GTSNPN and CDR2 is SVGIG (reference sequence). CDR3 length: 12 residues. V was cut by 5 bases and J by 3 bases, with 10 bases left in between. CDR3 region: CAWGYTDTEAFF. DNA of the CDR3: TGTGCCTGGGGGTATACTGACACTGAAGCTTTCTTT.

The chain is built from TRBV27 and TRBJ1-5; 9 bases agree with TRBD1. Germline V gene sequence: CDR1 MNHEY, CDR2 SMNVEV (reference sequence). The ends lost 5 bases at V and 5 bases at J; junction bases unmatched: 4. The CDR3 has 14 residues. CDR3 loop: CASSTTGGHQPQHF. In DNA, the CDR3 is TGTGCCAGCAGTACAACAGGGGGCCATCAGCCCCAGCATTTT.

CDR3 in DNA: TGCGCCAGCAGCTTTTTTTGGGGGGGACAAGAGACCCAGTACTTC. It codes for CASSFFWGGQETQYF. The J gene is TRBJ2-5, the V gene TRBV5-1, with 7 bases lining up with TRBD2. J gave up 2 bases and V 2 bases, and 6 bases lay outside the gene matches. The CDR3 contains 15 residues. Germline CDR1 reads SGHRS; CDR2 reads YFSETQ. The complete variable domain, with remaining parts taken from reference TRBV5-1 and TRBJ2-5, reads KAGVTQTPRYLIKTRGQQVTLSCSPISGHRSVSWYQQTPGQGLQFLFEYFSETQRNKGNFPGRFSGRQFSNSRSEMNVSTLELGDSALYLCASSFFWGGQETQYFGPGTRLLVL.

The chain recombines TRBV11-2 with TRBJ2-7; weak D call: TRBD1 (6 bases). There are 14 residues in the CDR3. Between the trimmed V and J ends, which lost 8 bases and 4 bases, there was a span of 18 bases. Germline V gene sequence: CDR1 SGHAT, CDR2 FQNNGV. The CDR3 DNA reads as TGTGCCAGCGCCGAGAGGGGACAACCTTACGAGCAGTACTTC. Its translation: CASAERGQPYEQYF.